Given below is one TCR beta chain in context. Profiled with immunoSEQ multiplex PCR; TCRdb holds only in-frame clones, not every one. The table lists hundreds of thousands of clones, 90% of them singletons. These data originate in a study of control samples from healthy donors and cancer patients. The CDR3 runs to 12 residues. CDR1 and CDR2 from the germline V gene are LNHDA and SQIVND (reference sequence). Trimming took 0 bases from V and 1 from J, leaving 0 bases between them. The sample consisted of PBMCs. This TCR derives from a man in his forties or fifties with head and neck cancer. The V and J genes are TRBV19 and TRBJ1-2, with D unresolved. CDR3 residues: CASSIDNYGYTF. The CDR3 DNA sequence: TGTGCCAGTAGTATAGATAACTATGGCTACACCTTC.